This T cell receptor (beta chain) was profiled in a study of cytomegalovirus exposure and HLA in healthy donors. Across the whole study: A preliminary data release comprised tens of millions of unique TCRs obtained from HLA-typed donors. Study findings and constraints: In a later analysis, TCR association rates varied by HLA locus: DRB1 most, HLA-C fewest. For TCR beta chains, V- and J-gene trimming was later linked to a missense DCLRE1C variant. CMV serostatus stood as the only immune exposure information on hand.

CDR3 size: 15 residues. With V trimmed by 4 bases and J by 6 bases, 11 bases remained unmatched. Germline CDR1 and CDR2: SGHNT and YYREEE (reference sequence). PCR was performed using 60 Vbeta and 13 Jbeta primers. Generated by immunoSEQ multiplex PCR, the TCRdb table keeps only in-frame clones and is missing some. This sample yields about 110,000 clones, of which roughly 80% are seen a single time; about 2.3% belongs to the top ten. Points on this clone: Antigen: not known.

The chain combines TRBV5-4 with TRBJ2-7, with 9 bases matching TRBD1. Sequences were obtained from PBMCs. The receptor comes from a man aged 35 to 55 in good health and CMV-seronegative. This chain's CDR3 is CASSPPGQGPREQYF. The CDR3 DNA sequence: TGTGCCAGCAGCCCCCCGGGACAGGGCCCTCGCGAGCAGTACTTC. Variable domain in full (rest from reference TRBV5-4 and TRBJ2-7): ETGVTQSPTHLIKTRGQQVTLRCSSQSGHNTVSWYQQALGQGPQFIFQYYREEENGRGNFPPRFSGLQFPNYSSELNVNALELDDSALYLCASSPPGQGPREQYFGPGTRLTVT.